A selection of T cell receptor beta chains follows, all from one sample in a study of shared clonotypes between healthy human individuals. Repertoires were generated with immunoSEQ multiplex PCR, while TCRdb's copy carries only in-frame clones and drops some. The sample consists of fewer than 2.5 million clones, roughly 93% of them appearing once. Sequencing was done on a sample of naive CD4+ T cells from PBMCs. These receptor sequences come from a man younger than 35 in good health. Some clones in this sample may be carry-over from other donors' samples. CDR3s leave out the opening cysteine and the closing phenylalanine or tryptophan. Expanded clones get a size class; other rows say once, few or many, or leave the size out.

TRBV28	TRBJ2-1	.	ASRAWTGMASYNEQF
TRBV6-5	TRBJ2-5	.	ASSLGETQY
TRBV4-1	TRBJ2-7	once	ASSQGLGYEQY
TRBV28	TRBJ2-1	.	ASRDFATGAYNEQF
TRBV7-9	TRBJ1-1	.	ASSLDQGRGNTEAF
TRBV7-3	TRBJ2-1	.	ASTRTSGRLGNEQF
TRBV5-7	TRBJ2-7	.	ASSVYRGRDEQY
TRBV6-4	TRBJ2-6	once	ASSETGAYSGANVLT
TRBV29-1	TRBJ2-3	once	SVDSTDTQY
TRBV28	TRBJ2-1	.	ASSLLGTRPYNEQF
TRBV21-1	TRBJ2-1	.	ASREAPEGIPNEQF
TRBV4-2	TRBJ2-1	.	ASSQIGGRLSSYNEQF
TRBV28	TRBJ1-1	few	ASSPHDREEAF
TRBV7-9	TRBJ1-4	.	ASSLLGQGEKLF
TRBV5-1	TRBJ2-3	.	ASTKRRADTDTQY
TRBV27	TRBJ1-5	.	ASSLQRGDRNQPQH
TRBV14	TRBJ1-5	.	ASSLGGHQPQH
TRBV5-5	TRBJ2-1	.	ASTMTGFSNEQF
TRBV6-1	TRBJ1-1	once	ASSEYGAMNTEAF
TRBV7-9	TRBJ2-5	.	ATGLAGEETQY
TRBV6-4	TRBJ2-5	.	ASSDTGTPGETQY
TRBV7-9	TRBJ2-3	.	ASSLVSGGTDTQY
TRBV5-1	TRBJ2-1	.	ASSPGLRREEQF
TRBV18	TRBJ2-5	.	ASSPVSGTSSEESY
TRBV5-1	TRBJ2-2	.	ASSRLAGGNTGELF
TRBV10-3	TRBJ1-3	.	AISDSSGQGSTIY
TRBV7-2	TRBJ2-2	.	ASQVGYGTGELF
TRBV27	TRBJ1-2	.	ASRERGSNYGYT
TRBV4-1	TRBJ2-5	.	ASSHAQETQY
TRBV5-6	TRBJ2-5	.	ASSQGQPARTQY
TRBV27	TRBJ1-4	.	ASSWGTGGREKLF
TRBV11-1	TRBJ2-3	.	ASSLRWTSGRAVTDTQY
TRBV10-3	TRBJ2-7	.	AIRGGIGYEQY
TRBV7-6	TRBJ2-7	.	ASSPLPGQGSYEQY
TRBV6-6	TRBJ2-7	.	ASASGPYEQY
TRBV7-2	TRBJ2-7	.	ASSLSGSAPYEQY
TRBV5-2	TRBJ2-2	.	ASSRTSRFQSGELF
TRBV28	TRBJ2-1	.	ASSLSSGRFSVGF
TRBV10-3	TRBJ1-2	.	AIRGTAYGYT
TRBV19	TRBJ1-4	.	ATRDREYEKLF
TRBV5-8	TRBJ1-1	.	ASSLEAGRRSTEAF
TRBV9	TRBJ1-4	few	ASSQVGEKLF
TRBV7-9	TRBJ2-7	.	ASSLGSGRAPREQY
TRBV4-1	TRBJ2-7	few	ASSQPSSYEQY
TRBV4-1	TRBJ1-1	.	ASRDRGKATEAF
TRBV9	TRBJ1-3	.	ASSDSTVSGNTIY
TRBV5-1	TRBJ1-4	.	ASSLAGLGSKLF
TRBV15	TRBJ1-2	.	ATSTGTGAPLYSGYT
TRBV7-9	TRBJ2-1	.	ASSSVDEQF
TRBV27	TRBJ2-3	.	ASSPRGAGDTQY
TRBV6-5	TRBJ2-2	.	ASSLTGWELF
TRBV7-2	TRBJ2-7	.	ASSLDLVGAPYEQY
TRBV18	TRBJ1-4	.	ASSPRQKVNEKLF
TRBV18	TRBJ1-5	once	ASSRGLSSNQPQH
TRBV29-1	TRBJ2-3	.	SGGTSGDTDTQY
TRBV28	TRBJ1-2	.	ASSSLDLTFGYGYT
TRBV9	TRBJ2-6	.	ASSVARISGAHSGANVLT
TRBV7-2	TRBJ1-1	.	ASSSGPAGAF